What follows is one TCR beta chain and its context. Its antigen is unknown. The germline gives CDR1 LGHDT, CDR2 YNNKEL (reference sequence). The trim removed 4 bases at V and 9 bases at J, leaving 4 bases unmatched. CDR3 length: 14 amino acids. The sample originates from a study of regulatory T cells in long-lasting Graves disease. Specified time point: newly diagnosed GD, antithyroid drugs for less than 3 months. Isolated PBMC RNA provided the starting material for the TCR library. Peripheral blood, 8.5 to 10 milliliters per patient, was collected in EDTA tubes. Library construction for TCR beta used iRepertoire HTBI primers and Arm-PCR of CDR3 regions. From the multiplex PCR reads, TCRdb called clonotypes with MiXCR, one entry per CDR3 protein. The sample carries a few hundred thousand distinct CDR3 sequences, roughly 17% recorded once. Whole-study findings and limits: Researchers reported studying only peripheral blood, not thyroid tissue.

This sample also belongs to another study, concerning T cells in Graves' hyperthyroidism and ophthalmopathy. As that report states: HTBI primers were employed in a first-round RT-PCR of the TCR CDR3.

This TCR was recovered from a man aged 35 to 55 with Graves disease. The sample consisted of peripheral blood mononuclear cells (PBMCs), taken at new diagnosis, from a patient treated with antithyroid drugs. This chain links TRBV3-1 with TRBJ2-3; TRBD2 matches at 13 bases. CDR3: CASSLGTSGATQYF. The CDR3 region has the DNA TGTGCCAGCAGCCTCGGGACTAGCGGGGCGACGCAGTATTTT.